The 27 T cell receptor beta chains given below trace back to one sample, sequenced in a study of CD8 T cells in ankylosing spondylitis. Regarding the study as a whole: A TCR beta motif made of about eight highly homologous variants seemed typical of ankylosing spondylitis blood.

No cognate antigen is known for these TCRs. From the 5' RACE reads, TCRdb called clonotypes with MiXCR, one entry per CDR3 protein. In the table there are under 250,000 distinct CDR3 sequences, 7% to 8% of which are singletons. Input material: blood, either unsorted or a sorted T cell fraction (not recorded which). The receptors shown here come from a male donor with ankylosing spondylitis.

This clonotype turned up a few times. The chain links TRBV30 to TRBJ1-1; D is ambiguous. This CDR3 has 13 amino acids. V lost 2 bases, J lost 1 base, and 8 bases lay in between. Germline V lookup: CDR1 GTSNPN, CDR2 SVGIG (reference sequence). The CDR3 DNA reads TGTGCCTGGAGTTGGCCGGAGAACACTGAAGCTTTCTTT. This gives the protein CAWSWPENTEAFF.

This clonotype was counted many times. This sequence joins TRBV6-2 or TRBV6-3 and TRBJ2-2; no firm D call. Germline V gives CDR1 MNHEY, CDR2 SVGEGT. This CDR3 is built from 15 residues. The germline V and J ends were trimmed by 2 bases and 5 bases, with 12 bases remaining between them. The CDR3: CASSYGRTTTGELFF. CDR3 nucleotide sequence: TGTGCCAGCAGTTACGGACGGACCACTACCGGGGAGCTGTTTTTT.

This clonotype was seen ten or more times. A much larger clone is a single base away; this may be a read error. The rearrangement joins TRBV3-1 to TRBJ2-7; unclear D gene. The CDR3 loop spans 13 amino acids. Trimming shortened V by 0 bases and J by 5 bases, and 8 bases separated the two germline ends. From germline, CDR1 is LGHDT and CDR2 YNNKEL (reference sequence). CDR3 sequence: CASSQENGNEQYF. The CDR3 DNA sequence: TGTGCCAGCAGCCAAGAGAACGGTAACGAGCAGTACTTC.

Ten or more counts support this clonotype. The chain has TRBV6-5 and TRBJ2-3; possibly TRBD1 for D (6 bases). This CDR3 is 12 amino acids long. With 7 bases removed from V and 11 bases from J, the gap between germline ends came to 16 bases. The V gene's germline CDR1 is MNHEY and CDR2 SVGAGI. CDR3 DNA: TGTGCCAGCACTGGGGGCCTAATGAAGCAGTATTTT. Encoded protein: CASTGGLMKQYF.

This clonotype was seen at least ten times. The chain links TRBV7-9 to TRBJ1-2; 8 bases agree with TRBD1. This CDR3 has 14 amino acids. Germline V gives CDR1 SEHNR, CDR2 FQNEAQ (reference sequence). J gave up 7 bases and V 5 bases, and 9 bases lay outside the gene matches. CDR3 bases: TGTGCCAGCAGCCGACCCGGACAGGGCCCTGGCTACACCTTC. It codes for CASSRPGQGPGYTF.

Regarding this clonotype: A read error may produce the germline difference seen at one junction end. The V gene is TRBV4-3, the J gene TRBJ2-2; 13 bases line up with TRBD2. The CDR3 has 16 residues. The germline gives CDR1 LGHNA, CDR2 YSLEER. The CDR3 sequence: CSSSPGTSGITGELFF. CDR3 in DNA: TGCTCCAGCAGCCCAGGGACTAGCGGGATCACCGGGGAGCTGTTTTTT.

This clonotype was counted ten times or more. V gene TRBV7-9 combines with J gene TRBJ2-7; 10 nucleotides match TRBD2. The ends lost 7 bases at V and 2 bases at J; junction bases unmatched: 5. Per the germline V gene, CDR1 is SEHNR and CDR2 is FQNEAQ (reference sequence). The CDR3 totals 14 residues. CDR3 DNA: TGTGCCAGCAAGGCTAGCGGGAGACCCTACGAGCAGTACTTC. Translated, it gives CASKASGRPYEQYF.

This clonotype has just a few counts. This chain links TRBV13 with TRBJ2-1; possibly TRBD1 for D (6 bases). This CDR3 region has 16 residues. CDR1 is PRHDT, CDR2 FYEKMQ, per germline (reference sequence). Between the trimmed V and J ends, which lost 5 bases and 0 bases, there was a span of 14 bases. The CDR3 loop reads CASSPSDRPSYNEQFF. The DNA of the CDR3 is TGTGCCAGCAGCCCCTCAGACAGGCCCTCCTACAATGAGCAGTTCTTC.

This clonotype is medium-sized within its sample. The genes are TRBV28 and TRBJ2-1, with 8 bases identical to TRBD2. The germline V gene has CDR1 MDHEN and CDR2 SYDVKM. This CDR3 spans 15 amino acids. V was pared by 1 base and J by 7 bases, with 6 bases of the junction left unmatched. As DNA, the CDR3 is TGTGCCAGCAGTTTATACAGCGGGGGCCCTAATGAGCAGTTCTTC. Amino acids: CASSLYSGGPNEQFF.

J is TRBJ2-3 and V is TRBV14, with 8 positions matching TRBD1. In germline, CDR1 is SGHDN, CDR2 FVKESK. This CDR3 spans 16 amino acids. J was trimmed by 5 bases and V by 1 base; bases with no gene match: 8. CDR3 coding DNA: TGTGCCAGCAGCCAAGTTGGGACAGGTCCCCGAGATACGCAGTATTTT. This codes for CASSQVGTGPRDTQYF.

This clonotype was seen more than once but under ten times. The rearrangement links TRBV6-6 to TRBJ2-1; no clear D gene. CDR1 is MNHNY and CDR2 is SVGAGI in the germline V gene (reference sequence). The CDR3 has 13 residues. The V end lost 0 bases, the J end lost 8 bases, and 8 bases lay between the germline ends. The CDR3 region is CASSYSQVHEQFF. The CDR3 nucleotides are TGTGCCAGCAGTTACTCTCAAGTTCATGAGCAGTTCTTC.

In this sample, this clonotype turned up many times. The rearrangement links TRBV2 to TRBJ2-3; D gene ambiguous. The germline gives CDR1 SNHLY, CDR2 FYNNEI. The CDR3 length is 14 residues. Trimming left V 8 bases short and J 2 bases short, with 14 bases between. The CDR3 spells CASSLPVVTDTQYF. CDR3 nucleotide sequence: TGTGCCAGCTCCCTGCCGGTCGTCACAGATACGCAGTATTTT. The complete variable domain, with remaining parts taken from reference TRBV2 and TRBJ2-3, reads EPEVTQTPSHQVTQMGQEVILRCVPISNHLYFYWYRQILGQKVEFLVSFYNNEISEKSEIFDDQFSVERPDGSNFTLKIRSTKLEDSAMYFCASSLPVVTDTQYFGPGTRLTVL.

The J gene is TRBJ2-1, the V gene TRBV27, with D possibly TRBD1 on 5 matching bases. Trimming stripped 3 bases from V and 3 bases from J, with 9 bases between. Germline V CDR1 and CDR2: MNHEY, SMNVEV (reference sequence). The CDR3 covers 14 residues. The CDR3 nucleotides read TGTGCCAGCAGTTTGGGGCTGATCTACAATGAGCAGTTCTTC. It yields the protein CASSLGLIYNEQFF.

The gene calls are TRBV30 and TRBJ2-7, with 7 positions matching TRBD1. The CDR3 spans 14 residues. CDR1 GTSNPN and CDR2 SVGIG come from the germline V gene (reference sequence). Germline trimming cut 2 bases from V and 6 bases from J; bases unmatched to any gene: 10. The CDR3 region has the DNA TGTGCCTGGAGTACACGGACAGGTTCCGTCGAGCAGTACTTC. Protein sequence: CAWSTRTGSVEQYF. Based on the CDR3 plus reference TRBV30 and TRBJ2-7, the full variable domain is SQTIHQWPATLVQPVGSPLSLECTVEGTSNPNLYWYRQAAGRGLQLLFYSVGIGQISSEVPQNLSASRPQDRQFILSSKKLLLSDSGFYLCAWSTRTGSVEQYFGPGTRLTVT.

This clonotype was seen ten or more times. V and J are TRBV20-1 and TRBJ2-7; TRBD2 matches 7 bases. The CDR3 consists of 14 residues. Germline V CDR1 and CDR2: DFQATT, SNEGSKA (reference sequence). After removal of 3 bases from V and 6 bases from J, the junction contained 11 bases not matched to a gene. CDR3 nucleotide sequence: TGCAGTGCTAGCTTGGGGAGGGGCCGGGTCGAGCAGTACTTC. Translated: CSASLGRGRVEQYF.

This clonotype was detected many times. This sequence joins TRBV6-2 or TRBV6-3 and TRBJ1-5, with 7 bases that match TRBD1. J gave up 7 bases and V 4 bases, and 7 bases lay outside the gene matches. Per the germline V gene, CDR1 is MNHEY and CDR2 is SVGEGT. CDR3 size: 14 residues. CDR3 amino acids: CASSWDSSNQPQHF. CDR3 DNA sequence: TGTGCCAGCAGTTGGGACAGTTCAAACCAGCCCCAGCATTTT.

In this sample, this clonotype turned up many times. The rearrangement joins TRBV6-5 to TRBJ2-5; 9 nucleotides match TRBD2. Germline V CDR1 and CDR2: MNHEY, SVGAGI. V was pared by 4 bases and J by 2 bases, with 5 bases of the junction left unmatched. The CDR3 length is 15 residues. The CDR3 region is CASSWGAGGQETQYF. The CDR3 coding sequence is TGTGCCAGCAGTTGGGGAGCGGGGGGACAAGAGACCCAGTACTTC.

The chain recombines TRBV27 with TRBJ2-1; D is perhaps TRBD2 (5 bases). There are 15 residues in the CDR3. Germline CDR1 and CDR2: MNHEY and SMNVEV (reference sequence). V lost 6 bases, J lost 8 bases, and 20 bases lay in between. The DNA of the CDR3 is TGTGCCAGCAGCCGAAGGAGGCCAAACTTCCATGAGCAGTTCTTC. Translating it yields CASSRRRPNFHEQFF.

This clonotype occurred a few times. The J gene is TRBJ2-5, the V gene TRBV19; 7 bases align to TRBD1. CDR1 and CDR2 from the germline V gene are LNHDA and SQIVND (reference sequence). Losses at the gene ends were 4 bases for V and 5 bases for J; bases not matched to a gene: 10. The CDR3 contains 15 residues. CDR3 DNA: TGTGCCAGTAGTAAGGGGGCGTTTAAGGTGGAGACCCAGTACTTC. It encodes CASSKGAFKVETQYF. Together with reference TRBV19 and TRBJ2-5, the CDR3 gives the full variable domain: DGGITQSPKYLFRKEGQNVTLSCEQNLNHDAMYWYRQDPGQGLRLIYYSQIVNDFQKGDIAEGYSVSREKKESFPLTVTSAQKNPTAFYLCASSKGAFKVETQYFGPGTRLLVL.

The chain carries TRBV7-9 and TRBJ2-7; D possibly corresponds to TRBD2 (5 bases). V shed 7 bases and J shed 3 bases, with 13 bases lying between them. Germline V gene lookup returns CDR1 SEHNR and CDR2 FQNEAQ (reference sequence). This CDR3 has 13 amino acids. The CDR3 DNA sequence: TGTGCCAGCACCCCAAGCGGCTTCTACGAGCAGTACTTC. Amino acid sequence: CASTPSGFYEQYF. Full variable domain (rest looked up from reference TRBV7-9 and TRBJ2-7): DTGVSQNPRHKITKRGQNVTFRCDPISEHNRLYWYRQTLGQGPEFLTYFQNEAQLEKSRLLSDRFSAERPKGSFSTLEIQRTEQGDSAMYLCASTPSGFYEQYFGPGTRLTVT.

The rearrangement links TRBV12-3 or TRBV12-4 to TRBJ2-3; 16 bases line up with TRBD2. V shed 7 bases and J 2 bases; nucleotides not matched to a gene: 6. CDR3 length equals 17 residues. The CDR3 coding sequence is TGTGCCAGCACCCCGGGACTAGCGGGAGGGCCCACAGATACGCAGTATTTT. This encodes CASTPGLAGGPTDTQYF.

This clonotype came up many times. The chain uses TRBV11-2 and TRBJ1-5; perhaps TRBD1 as D (5 bases). The CDR3 is 15 amino acids. Per germline, CDR1 SGHAT and CDR2 FQNNGV. Trimming took off 4 bases at V and 0 bases at J, with 10 bases between the two ends. The CDR3 bases are TGTGCCAGCAGCTCTGACAGATATAGCAATCAGCCCCAGCATTTT. This translates into CASSSDRYSNQPQHF.

This clonotype turned up a few times. The J gene is TRBJ1-5, the V gene TRBV4-3, with TRBD1 matching over 8 bases. V lost 1 base, J lost 7 bases, and 6 bases stayed unmatched. Germline V gene lookup returns CDR1 LGHNA and CDR2 YSLEER. This CDR3 is built from 15 residues. The CDR3 DNA sequence: TGCGCCAGCAGCCAAGCCAGACAGGGGCGCCAGCCCCAGCATTTT. Its translation is CASSQARQGRQPQHF.

The CDR3 sequence: CASSLSPGAYEQYF. CDR3 in DNA: TGTGCCAGCAGCTTAAGTCCCGGGGCCTACGAGCAGTACTTC. The rearrangement uses TRBV7-2 and TRBJ2-7; a weak D match, TRBD2 (5 bases). Germline-derived CDR1 and CDR2 are SGHTA and FQGNSA. The V gene lost 2 bases and the J gene lost 2 bases, with 10 bases spanning the gap. CDR3 length: 14 residues.

This clonotype turned up a few times. V gene TRBV5-6 combines with J gene TRBJ2-7; D perhaps matches TRBD2 (6 bases). This CDR3 comprises 14 residues. Trimming left V 4 bases short and J 3 bases short, with 14 bases between. CDR1 and CDR2 (germline): SGHDT, YYEEEE. In nucleotides, the CDR3 is TGTGCCAGCAGCACCCGACTAGTATGCTACGAGCAGTACTTC. Amino acid sequence: CASSTRLVCYEQYF.

At least ten counts were recorded for this clonotype. V gene TRBV7-9 combines with J gene TRBJ1-1, with TRBD1 matching 8 bases. Germline values: CDR1 SEHNR, CDR2 FQNEAQ (reference sequence). The CDR3 has 15 residues. The trim removed 6 bases at V and 5 bases at J, leaving 11 bases unmatched. The CDR3 reads CASRSEDRVRTEAFF. In DNA form, the CDR3 reads TGTGCCAGCAGGAGTGAGGACAGGGTGAGGACTGAAGCTTTCTTT.

This chain joins TRBV7-9 and TRBJ2-1; 7 bases fit TRBD1. Trimming took 5 bases from V and 3 from J; bases not matched to a gene: 4. Germline loops: CDR1 SEHNR, CDR2 FQNEAQ (reference sequence). There are 14 residues in the CDR3. DNA for the CDR3: TGTGCCAGCAGCAGACAGGGTATCTACAATGAGCAGTTCTTC. Translating it yields CASSRQGIYNEQFF.